This T cell receptor (beta chain) originates from a study of blood T cell repertoires in COVID-19. For the study at large: Both acute and convalescent COVID-19 samples were obtained from the United States, Italy and Spain. T cells, B-cell-depleted T cells, or PBMCs provided the cDNA or gDNA that served as material.

In the original analysis: Scientists estimated how many nucleated cells there were by amplifying reference gene primers. Method: immunoSEQ multiplex PCR; TCRdb's copy keeps in-frame clones and lacks some. V and J calls and clone size are those listed in that table; D and trimming were worked out from the DNA. The table includes roughly 100,000 clones, around four fifths detected once. Sequenced input: peripheral blood. The clonotype originates from a woman in her seventies with acute or convalescent COVID-19.

The CDR3 bases are TGTGCCAGCAGTGAGGGACAGGGGGATAATGAGCAGTTCTTC. Its translation is CASSEGQGDNEQFF. The chain carries TRBV25-1 and TRBJ2-1, with 11 positions matching TRBD1. The CDR3 has 14 residues. Per the germline V gene, CDR1 is MGHDK and CDR2 is SYGVNS. J was trimmed by 7 bases and V by 3 bases; bases with no gene match: 2.